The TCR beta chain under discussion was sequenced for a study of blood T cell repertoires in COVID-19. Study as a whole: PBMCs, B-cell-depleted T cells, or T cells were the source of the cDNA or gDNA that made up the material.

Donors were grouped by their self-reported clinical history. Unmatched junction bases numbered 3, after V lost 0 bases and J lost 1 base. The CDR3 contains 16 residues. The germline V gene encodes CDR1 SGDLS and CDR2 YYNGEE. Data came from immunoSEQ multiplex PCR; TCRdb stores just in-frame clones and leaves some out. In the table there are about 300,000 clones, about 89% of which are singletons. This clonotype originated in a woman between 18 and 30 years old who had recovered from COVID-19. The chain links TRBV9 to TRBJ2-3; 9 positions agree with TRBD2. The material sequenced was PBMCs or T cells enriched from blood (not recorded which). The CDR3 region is CASSVVAGGRTDTQYF. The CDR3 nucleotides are TGTGCCAGCAGCGTAGTGGCGGGAGGGCGCACAGATACGCAGTATTTT.